Below are 30 T cell receptor beta chains sequenced from a single sample in a study of CD8 T cells in ankylosing spondylitis (dated by TCRdb to the late 2010s). Receptor libraries were prepared by 5' RACE. Sequenced using an Illumina HiSeq 2500. TCRdb handled the public reads itself, with Q25 trimming in fastp and clone calling in MiXCR, and kept productive beta chains. Each record represents a unique CDR3 protein, reported with the most common genes and DNA among its rows. The sample has about 160,000 distinct CDR3 sequences on record, about 42% of them singletons. Around 15% of the sample goes to the ten largest clones. Sequencing was carried out using synovial fluid, either unsorted or a sorted T cell fraction (not recorded which). These receptors all stem from a male donor with ankylosing spondylitis.

This clonotype was seen at least ten times. The genes are TRBV4-1 and TRBJ2-1; possibly TRBD2 for D (5 bases). This CDR3 has 16 residues. The V end was cut by 3 bases, the J end by 4 bases, with 16 bases between. CDR1 is MGHRA and CDR2 is YSYEKL in the germline V gene. The CDR3 sequence: CASSHIRSGDYNEQFF. As DNA, the CDR3 is TGCGCCAGCAGCCACATCAGGAGCGGCGATTACAATGAGCAGTTCTTC.

This clonotype turned up a few times. V usage is TRBV10-3 and J usage is TRBJ2-7; 9 nucleotides align to TRBD1. Germline V gives CDR1 ENHRY, CDR2 SYGVKD. The V gene end was trimmed by 6 bases and the J gene end by 8 bases; junction bases not matched to a gene: 14. CDR3 size: 15 residues. The CDR3 here is CAISSTGGESFKQYF. CDR3 bases: TGTGCCATCAGCTCTACAGGGGGCGAAAGTTTTAAGCAGTACTTC.

This clonotype was seen a few times. This chain uses TRBV27 with TRBJ2-7; D remains unclear. CDR3 length: 13 residues. Trimming removed 2 bases from V and 3 bases from J, with 8 bases in between. Germline values: CDR1 MNHEY, CDR2 SMNVEV (reference sequence). The DNA of the CDR3 is TGTGCCAGCAGTTTAAGAACTAACTACGAGCAGTACTTC. It translates to CASSLRTNYEQYF.

V is TRBV10-3 and J is TRBJ2-2, with D tentatively TRBD1 (6 bases). From germline, CDR1 is ENHRY and CDR2 SYGVKD. The CDR3 sequence is 14 residues long. V dropped 6 bases and J dropped 6 bases, with 14 bases sitting between them. The CDR3 DNA is TGTGCCATCAGGACAGGACGAGAAGCCGGGGAGCTGTTTTTT. Its translation: CAIRTGREAGELFF.

The rearrangement joins TRBV4-1 to TRBJ1-2; D uncertain. The V gene lost 0 bases and the J gene lost 3 bases, with 23 bases spanning the gap. The CDR3 covers 19 residues. CDR1 is MGHRA and CDR2 is YSYEKL in the germline V gene. Written as DNA, the CDR3 is TGCGCCAGCAGCCAAGAATTATGGGGTCGTGTCACGGCGGACTATGGCTACACCTTC. Translation: CASSQELWGRVTADYGYTF.

The sample holds a few counts of this clonotype. The chain uses TRBV15 and TRBJ2-5; TRBD1 matches 7 bases. This CDR3 spans 17 amino acids. CDR1 and CDR2 (germline): LNHNV, YYDKDF (reference sequence). Trimming removed 6 bases from V and 3 bases from J; junction bases left unmatched: 16. As DNA, the CDR3 is TGTGCCACCAGTCCCTCTTGGGCAGGGGGATTGGAAGAGACCCAGTACTTC. This codes for CATSPSWAGGLEETQYF. Together with reference TRBV15 and TRBJ2-5, the CDR3 gives the full variable domain: DAMVIQNPRYQVTQFGKPVTLSCSQTLNHNVMYWYQQKSSQAPKLLFHYYDKDFNNEADTPDNFQSRRPNTSFCFLDIRSPGLGDTAMYLCATSPSWAGGLEETQYFGPGTRLLVL.

The rearrangement uses TRBV3-1 and TRBJ2-7, with D unresolved. CDR1 is LGHDT, CDR2 YNNKEL, per germline (reference sequence). The CDR3 runs 14 residues. V dropped 1 base and J dropped 4 bases, with 11 bases sitting between them. The chain's CDR3 is CASSQVGPRYEQYF. For the CDR3, the DNA is TGTGCCAGCAGCCAAGTGGGTCCCAGGTACGAGCAGTACTTC.

This clonotype occurred once. The CDR3 DNA is TGTGCCAGCAGTTACTCGATGCGGCAGCAAGAGACCCAGTACTTC. Its protein product is CASSYSMRQQETQYF. The genes are TRBV6-5 and TRBJ2-5, with no clear D. Germline lookup yields CDR1 MNHEY and CDR2 SVGAGI. The CDR3 is 15 residues long. V lost 0 bases and J lost 2, with 10 bases in between.

This clonotype has at least ten counts. This sequence joins TRBV7-9 and TRBJ2-7; TRBD1 matches 9 bases. The V gene's germline CDR1 is SEHNR and CDR2 FQNEAQ (reference sequence). The CDR3 extends over 16 amino acids. V was clipped by 5 bases and J by 7 bases; unmatched bases: 15. The CDR3, as DNA: TGTGCCAGCAGCCCACTCATCGGGACAGGGAAGGATGAGCAGTACTTC. Its protein product is CASSPLIGTGKDEQYF.

The rearrangement joins TRBV7-3 to TRBJ2-1, with 12 nucleotides matching TRBD2. Germline V gene lookup returns CDR1 SGHTA and CDR2 FQGTGA. The CDR3 extends over 15 amino acids. V gave up 5 bases and J gave up 5 bases; unmatched junction bases: 4. The CDR3 bases are TGTGCCAGCAGCACTAGCGGGAGGACCCACAATGAGCAGTTCTTC. Translated: CASSTSGRTHNEQFF.

The chain has TRBV20-1 and TRBJ2-7; D unresolved. With 5 bases removed from V and 3 bases from J, the gap between germline ends came to 5 bases. Germline V lookup: CDR1 DFQATT, CDR2 SNEGSKA (reference sequence). The CDR3 has 10 amino acids. Here the CDR3 reads CSAGNYEQYF. The CDR3 DNA follows: TGCAGTGCTGGCAACTACGAGCAGTACTTC.

This clonotype was found a few times. This chain connects TRBV10-3 to TRBJ2-5; D is unresolved. Per germline, CDR1 ENHRY and CDR2 SYGVKD. Trimming shortened V by 6 bases and J by 1 base, and 15 bases separated the two germline ends. The CDR3 runs 15 residues. The CDR3 region has the DNA TGTGCCATCAGCGATTTTGAATCCCTCCAAGAGACCCAGTACTTC. Protein: CAISDFESLQETQYF.

This clonotype was recorded a few times. The rearrangement links TRBV5-1 to TRBJ1-1; TRBD1 matches at 8 bases. J lost 2 bases, V lost 1 base, and 10 bases had no gene match. The CDR3 extends over 17 amino acids. Germline V CDR1 and CDR2: SGHRS, YFSETQ. The chain's CDR3 is CASSLSAAGGKNTEAFF. The DNA for the CDR3 is TGCGCCAGCAGCTTGAGCGCGGCAGGGGGCAAAAACACTGAAGCTTTCTTT.

This chain joins TRBV4-1 and TRBJ1-4; no definite D call. CDR1 and CDR2 from the germline V gene are MGHRA and YSYEKL. Trimming removed 1 base from V and 8 bases from J, with 20 bases in between. The CDR3 is 17 amino acids. DNA for the CDR3: TGCGCCAGCAGCCAAGGGATCCGGGCCCTATGTAACGAAAAACTGTTTTTT. Protein product: CASSQGIRALCNEKLFF.

V usage is TRBV11-1 and J usage is TRBJ1-1, with a possible D match to TRBD1 (5 bases). Germline values: CDR1 SGHAT, CDR2 FQDESV (reference sequence). V was trimmed by 3 bases and J by 10 bases, leaving 15 bases between them. The CDR3 sequence is 13 residues long. The CDR3 DNA reads as TGTGCCAGCAGCTTGGGACTACGGGCGCGAGCTTTCTTT. Translating gives CASSLGLRARAFF.

The chain links TRBV25-1 to TRBJ2-6; 14 bases match TRBD2. Unmatched junction bases numbered 23, after V lost 6 bases and J lost 7 bases. The CDR3 totals 22 residues. Germline loops: CDR1 MGHDK, CDR2 SYGVNS. Written as DNA, the CDR3 is TGTGCCAGCAGCTATCTCCCGGGACTAGCGGGAGAAGGGGGTGACGGAGCCAACGTCCTGACTTTC. Translating it yields CASSYLPGLAGEGGDGANVLTF.

The rearrangement joins TRBV7-9 to TRBJ2-3; no definite D call. Per the germline V gene, CDR1 is SEHNR and CDR2 is FQNEAQ (reference sequence). CDR3 size: 15 residues. V was shortened by 5 bases and J by 0 bases, with 12 bases between the two germline ends. CDR3 amino acids: CASSPRAISTDTQYF. The CDR3 nucleotides read TGTGCCAGCAGCCCAAGAGCCATAAGCACAGATACGCAGTATTTT.

The V and J genes are TRBV29-1 and TRBJ2-3; TRBD2 matches at 10 bases. The ends lost 7 bases at V and 0 bases at J; junction bases unmatched: 7. CDR1 SQVTM and CDR2 ANQGSEA come from the germline V gene. This CDR3 region has 15 residues. The CDR3 sequence: CSAPTSGVSTDTQYF. CDR3 DNA: TGCAGCGCTCCCACTAGCGGGGTTAGCACAGATACGCAGTATTTT.

J is TRBJ1-5 and V is TRBV11-2; 7 nucleotides match TRBD1. Per the germline V gene, CDR1 is SGHAT and CDR2 is FQNNGV. V shed 1 base, J shed 3 bases, and the junction held 3 bases outside the gene matches. CDR3 length: 15 residues. In DNA, the CDR3 is TGTGCCAGCAGCTTAGGGGACAGCTTCAATCAGCCCCAGCATTTT. Translation gives CASSLGDSFNQPQHF.

This clonotype has only a few counts. The chain employs TRBV7-6 and TRBJ2-7; D is unclear. Germline-derived CDR1 and CDR2 are SGHVS and FNYEAQ. V was shortened by 1 base and J by 8 bases, with 18 bases between the two germline ends. The CDR3 extends over 15 amino acids. For the CDR3, the DNA is TGTGCCAGCAGCTTAGTCGGACGGGCCGCTTTGAAGCAGTACTTC. It translates to CASSLVGRAALKQYF. Drawing the rest from reference TRBV7-6 and TRBJ2-7, the complete variable domain is GAGVSQSPRYKVTKRGQDVALRCDPISGHVSLYWYRQALGQGPEFLTYFNYEAQQDKSGLPNDRFSAERPEGSISTLTIQRTEQRDSAMYRCASSLVGRAALKQYFGPGTRLTVT.

The J gene is TRBJ2-1, the V gene TRBV27; 13 nucleotides agree with TRBD2. V was pared by 4 bases and J by 2 bases, with 11 bases of the junction left unmatched. CDR3 length: 19 amino acids. In germline, CDR1 is MNHEY, CDR2 SMNVEV (reference sequence). The CDR3 DNA follows: TGTGCCAGCAGTTCGACTAGCGGGAGGATCAGTATTCCCTACAATGAGCAGTTCTTC. Amino acid sequence: CASSSTSGRISIPYNEQFF.

This clonotype was detected a few times. The V gene is TRBV5-1, the J gene TRBJ1-1; TRBD1 matches at 8 bases. The CDR3 has 13 residues. The trim removed 1 base at V and 11 bases at J, leaving 7 bases unmatched. Germline CDR1 is SGHRS and CDR2 is YFSETQ. CDR3 sequence: CASSLPGGRMAFF. CDR3 DNA: TGCGCCAGCAGCTTGCCAGGGGGCAGAATGGCTTTCTTT.

This chain joins TRBV5-1 and TRBJ1-2, with D possibly TRBD1 on 5 matching bases. CDR3 length equals 17 residues. V lost 0 bases, J lost 0 bases, and 15 bases lay in between. CDR1 and CDR2 (germline): SGHRS, YFSETQ. CDR3 loop: CASSLGGRWYSNYGYTF. CDR3 in DNA: TGCGCCAGCAGCTTGGGGGGACGTTGGTACTCTAACTATGGCTACACCTTC.

The chain has TRBV19 and TRBJ2-3, with no clear D. Germline V gene lookup returns CDR1 LNHDA and CDR2 SQIVND (reference sequence). V was clipped by 4 bases and J by 2 bases, with 16 bases between them. The CDR3 is made up of 16 amino acids. DNA for the CDR3: TGTGCCAGTAGTAGGGCTAGTATAAGCCCCACAGATACGCAGTATTTT. The encoded protein is CASSRASISPTDTQYF.

The chain couples TRBV2 to TRBJ2-7; D possibly uses TRBD1 or TRBD2 (6 bases each). The germline V and J ends were trimmed by 6 bases and 1 base, with 16 bases remaining between them. CDR1 is SNHLY and CDR2 is FYNNEI in the germline V gene. The CDR3 has 15 amino acids. The CDR3 DNA sequence: TGTGCCAGCAGGACTCGGGGGCTGCTATCCTACGAGCAGTACTTC. Amino acids: CASRTRGLLSYEQYF.

This clonotype has more than one count but fewer than ten. The chain recombines TRBV2 with TRBJ2-6; TRBD1 is a possible D gene (6 bases). The ends were cut back, 4 bases at V and 2 bases at J, with 15 bases in the middle. CDR3 size: 17 residues. Germline CDR1 reads SNHLY; CDR2 reads FYNNEI. CDR3 nucleotide sequence: TGTGCCAGCAGTGCGAACAGGGCAGGGGCTGGGGCCAACGTCCTGACTTTC. This codes for CASSANRAGAGANVLTF.

The chain combines TRBV7-8 with TRBJ2-7; D possibly corresponds to TRBD1 (6 bases). CDR3 length equals 13 residues. Germline V lookup: CDR1 SGHVS, CDR2 FQNEAQ. V lost 4 bases, J lost 3 bases, and 10 bases lay in between. This CDR3 reads CASSSGHIYEQYF. In nucleotides, the CDR3 is TGTGCCAGCAGCTCGGGACATATCTACGAGCAGTACTTC. The complete variable domain, with remaining parts taken from reference TRBV7-8 and TRBJ2-7, reads GAGVSQSPRYKVAKRGQDVALRCDPISGHVSLFWYQQALGQGPEFLTYFQNEAQLDKSGLPSDRFFAERPEGSVSTLKIQRTQQEDSAVYLCASSSGHIYEQYFGPGTRLTVT.

The chain is built from TRBV12-3 or TRBV12-4 and TRBJ2-3; D not certain. The CDR3 sequence is 14 residues long. The V gene lost 7 bases and the J gene lost 0 bases, with 11 bases spanning the gap. The CDR3 coding sequence is TGTGCCAGCATGACTCTAGTAAGCACAGATACGCAGTATTTT. It yields the protein CASMTLVSTDTQYF.

The chain joins TRBV15 to TRBJ1-4; TRBD1 agrees at 7 bases. Germline V gene data show CDR1 as LNHNV and CDR2 as YYDKDF (reference sequence). This CDR3 has 15 residues. The ends lost 5 bases at V and 8 bases at J; junction bases unmatched: 11. The CDR3 spells CATSVQDRDEEKLFF. The CDR3 region has the DNA TGTGCCACCAGCGTGCAAGACAGGGATGAAGAAAAACTGTTTTTT.

The V and J genes are TRBV11-2 and TRBJ2-7; D gene uncertain. V was cut by 0 bases and J by 4 bases, with 19 bases left in between. The CDR3 is made up of 17 amino acids. Germline V lookup: CDR1 SGHAT, CDR2 FQNNGV. The CDR3 DNA reads TGTGCCAGCAGCTTAGAGATGTCATGGTTCTTCGGATACGAGCAGTACTTC. Its protein is CASSLEMSWFFGYEQYF.